This T cell receptor beta chain was recovered during a study of CD8 T cells in Susac syndrome. Points on this clonotype: Its antigen is unidentified.

The germline gives CDR1 SGHTA, CDR2 FQGNSA. Trimming stripped 4 bases from V and 4 bases from J, with 14 bases between. This CDR3 comprises 14 residues. General study results and limits: The study recognized that its TCR sequencing and HLA analysis covered a relatively small number of individuals.

Random-hexamer reverse transcription was applied to roughly 0.5 to 1 ug RNA. TCR beta CDR3 was amplified by immunoSEQ covering 54 Vbeta and 13 Jbeta. TCRdb redid the calling of the immunoSEQ multiplex PCR reads with MiXCR, one entry per CDR3 protein. Seen here are 100,000 to 150,000 distinct CDR3 sequences, 90% to 95% observed once, and the top ten hold roughly 0.091%. Input material: CD4+ T cells from PBMCs. The origin of this receptor is a human donor in good health. The chain has TRBV7-2 and TRBJ2-7; TRBD1 might be the D (6 bases). The CDR3 sequence is CASSSRQGPYEQYF. CDR3 in DNA: TGTGCCAGCAGCTCCCGGCAGGGGCCTTACGAGCAGTACTTC.